Below, 24 T cell receptor beta chains from the same sample are listed, as sequenced in a study (dated by TCRdb to between 2015 and 2016). Libraries were built with 5' RACE. Sequencer: Illumina MiSeq. In-frame beta chains were kept once TCRdb had trimmed the public reads at Q25 with fastp and called clones with MiXCR. CDR3 protein sequences are deduplicated, and each keeps its most common genes and DNA. This sample gives about 54,000 distinct CDR3 sequences in total; about 15% of them show up just once. The ten largest clones add up to under 3% of the sample. Source material: naive CD4+ T cells sorted from blood. What the cell subset or site label conveys for this sample: naive CD4+ T cells, CD4+CD45RA+CD25-. These TCRs come from a female donor with breast cancer.

This clonotype was seen many times. V is TRBV20-1 and J is TRBJ2-2; no clear D gene. The CDR3 sequence is 14 residues long. Trimming stripped 5 bases from V and 1 base from J, with 11 bases between. The V gene's germline CDR1 is DFQATT and CDR2 SNEGSKA (reference sequence). The CDR3 loop reads CSAPRSGNTGELFF. CDR3 bases: TGCAGTGCTCCGCGTTCCGGGAACACCGGGGAGCTGTTTTTT.

V is TRBV29-1 and J is TRBJ2-3; TRBD1 matches at 7 bases. In germline, CDR1 is SQVTM, CDR2 ANQGSEA. Losses at the gene ends were 8 bases for V and 1 base for J; bases not matched to a gene: 6. The CDR3 is made up of 13 amino acids. CDR3 nucleotide sequence: TGCAGCATATACAGGGGTGGCACAGATACGCAGTATTTT. Residues: CSIYRGGTDTQYF.

The rearrangement uses TRBV18 and TRBJ1-2; D is unresolved. The CDR3 extends over 11 amino acids. Germline V gives CDR1 KGHSH, CDR2 LQKENI. V was pared by 5 bases and J by 8 bases, with 9 bases between. The CDR3 spells CASSGRGGYTF. CDR3 DNA: TGTGCCAGCTCAGGTCGCGGGGGCTACACCTTC.

The chain is built from TRBV4-1 and TRBJ1-5; D uncertain. Trimming pared 1 base from V and 0 bases from J, leaving 7 bases between. This CDR3 comprises 15 residues. Germline CDR1 MGHRA, CDR2 YSYEKL. The CDR3 loop reads CASSQGLYSNQPQHF. In DNA form, the CDR3 reads TGCGCCAGCAGCCAAGGGTTGTATAGCAATCAGCCCCAGCATTTT.

J is TRBJ1-1 and V is TRBV7-2; 10 positions match TRBD1. The germline gives CDR1 SGHTA, CDR2 FQGNSA. This CDR3 is 13 amino acids long. V lost 5 bases and J lost 12; bases outside the gene matches: 9. The CDR3 sequence is CASSSRDRGTTFF. In DNA, the CDR3 is TGTGCCAGCAGCAGCCGGGACAGGGGTACAACTTTCTTT.

The chain employs TRBV20-1 and TRBJ2-5; 8 bases map to TRBD2. V trimming: 6 bases; J trimming: 4 bases; junction bases outside the gene matches: 16. This CDR3 region has 16 residues. CDR1 is DFQATT and CDR2 is SNEGSKA in the germline V gene (reference sequence). The CDR3 protein is CSAHGGVISRGETQYF. The CDR3 DNA follows: TGCAGTGCGCACGGGGGGGTCATCTCAAGGGGAGAGACCCAGTACTTC.

The table lists this clonotype with a few counts. The chain joins TRBV11-2 to TRBJ2-7; 7 bases map to TRBD1. The CDR3 is 14 amino acids. CDR1 SGHAT and CDR2 FQNNGV come from the germline V gene. The junction had 6 bases not matched to a gene; V was cut back by 5 bases and J by 2 bases. This CDR3 reads CASSPHRGAYEQYF. The CDR3 DNA reads as TGTGCCAGCAGCCCTCACAGGGGAGCCTACGAGCAGTACTTC.

In nucleotides, the CDR3 is TGTGCCAGCAGTTCAGGAAACTACGAGCAGTACTTC. As protein: CASSSGNYEQYF. The chain couples TRBV6-5 to TRBJ2-7; D ambiguous. The germline V and J ends were trimmed by 4 bases and 3 bases, with 7 bases remaining between them. The CDR3 spans 12 residues. The germline gives CDR1 MNHEY, CDR2 SVGAGI.

The rearrangement joins TRBV7-6 to TRBJ2-6; 8 bases match TRBD2. The germline CDR1 and CDR2 sequences are SGHVS and FNYEAQ. The CDR3 runs to 16 residues. The junction had 7 bases not matched to a gene; V was cut back by 5 bases and J by 4 bases. CDR3 in amino acids: CASSRGGGHGANVLTF. The CDR3 nucleotides read TGTGCCAGCAGCCGGGGGGGAGGGCACGGGGCCAACGTCCTGACTTTC.

This sequence joins TRBV5-1 and TRBJ2-6; D ambiguous. V was cut by 0 bases and J by 0 bases, with 7 bases left in between. The CDR3 is 16 residues long. CDR1 is SGHRS and CDR2 is YFSETQ in the germline V gene. In DNA form, the CDR3 reads TGCGCCAGCAGCTTGGCTCCAGCCTCTGGGGCCAACGTCCTGACTTTC. It codes for CASSLAPASGANVLTF.

The chain combines TRBV10-3 with TRBJ2-3, with TRBD2 matching over 7 bases. The J segment lost 0 bases and the V segment lost 10 bases, leaving 7 bases of the junction unmatched. This CDR3 comprises 14 residues. In germline, CDR1 is ENHRY, CDR2 SYGVKD. The CDR3 reads CATSGMASTDTQYF. CDR3 DNA: TGTGCCACCAGCGGGATGGCTAGCACAGATACGCAGTATTTT.

This clonotype was recorded a few times. The genes are TRBV19 and TRBJ2-1; 10 bases are a match to TRBD2. The CDR3 has 16 residues. J lost 5 bases, V lost 4 bases, and 8 bases had no gene match. The germline V gene encodes CDR1 LNHDA and CDR2 SQIVND (reference sequence). The CDR3 loop reads CASSTSSGSAHNEQFF. CDR3 coding DNA: TGTGCCAGTAGTACTTCTAGCGGGAGCGCGCACAATGAGCAGTTCTTC. The complete variable domain, with remaining parts taken from reference TRBV19 and TRBJ2-1, reads DGGITQSPKYLFRKEGQNVTLSCEQNLNHDAMYWYRQDPGQGLRLIYYSQIVNDFQKGDIAEGYSVSREKKESFPLTVTSAQKNPTAFYLCASSTSSGSAHNEQFFGPGTRLTVL.

Of note for this clonotype: It may be a read error: a sequence one base away is much more abundant. CDR3 sequence (DNA): TGTGCCAGCAGTGACCTCTACCCTCCACAAAACATTCAGTACTTC. Translation gives CASSDLYPPQNIQYF. The chain is built from TRBV6-1 and TRBJ2-4; D uncertain. The CDR3 contains 15 residues. Per the germline V gene, CDR1 is MNHNS and CDR2 is SASEGT. Deletions cut 3 bases from V and 5 bases from J, with 14 bases between.

CDR3 nucleotide sequence: TGTGCCAGCAACAGGGGCAACAATCAGCCCCAGCATTTT. It specifies CASNRGNNQPQHF. V gene TRBV6-6 combines with J gene TRBJ1-5, with 7 nucleotides matching TRBD1. Trimming removed 7 bases from V and 3 bases from J; junction bases left unmatched: 3. This CDR3 is built from 13 residues. CDR1 is MNHNY and CDR2 is SVGAGI in the germline V gene (reference sequence).

The V gene is TRBV20-1, the J gene TRBJ2-7; 7 bases are a match to TRBD2. From germline, CDR1 is DFQATT and CDR2 SNEGSKA (reference sequence). V lost 0 bases to trimming and J lost 4 bases; unmatched junction nucleotides: 6. CDR3 size: 14 residues. The CDR3: CSARDERGSYEQYF. In DNA, the CDR3 is TGCAGTGCTAGAGATGAGCGGGGAAGTTACGAGCAGTACTTC.

The V gene is TRBV4-1, the J gene TRBJ2-2; TRBD2 is a possible D gene (6 bases). Germline V CDR1 and CDR2: MGHRA, YSYEKL. The CDR3 loop spans 12 amino acids. With 1 base removed from V and 9 bases from J, the gap between germline ends came to 6 bases. The CDR3 sequence: CASSQGGRELFF. CDR3 in DNA: TGCGCCAGCAGCCAAGGCGGGAGGGAGCTGTTTTTT.

This clonotype was seen ten or more times. The chain uses TRBV28 and TRBJ1-4; D is unclear. V was shortened by 3 bases and J by 8 bases, with 7 bases between the two germline ends. Germline V CDR1 and CDR2: MDHEN, SYDVKM. The CDR3 covers 12 residues. CDR3 amino acids: CASSFSGEKLFF. CDR3 in DNA: TGTGCCAGCAGTTTCAGCGGAGAAAAACTGTTTTTT.

The rearrangement uses TRBV27 and TRBJ2-1, with TRBD1 as a possible D gene (5 bases). This CDR3 is built from 13 residues. Per germline, CDR1 MNHEY and CDR2 SMNVEV (reference sequence). The DNA for the CDR3 is TGTACCGTAGGGGATCCCCCCTACAATGAGCAGTTCTTC. It codes for CTVGDPPYNEQFF.

This clonotype appeared a few times. This chain links TRBV5-1 with TRBJ1-2; TRBD1 matches 7 bases. The germline V gene has CDR1 SGHRS and CDR2 YFSETQ. The CDR3 runs 16 residues. J gave up 6 bases and V 4 bases, and 15 bases lay outside the gene matches. The CDR3 DNA reads TGCGCCAGCAGCCGAGCATGGGACAGCTATCTTGATGGCTACACCTTC. It translates to CASSRAWDSYLDGYTF.

This clonotype was observed many times. The chain is built from TRBV21-1 and TRBJ2-1; the table gives TRBD1 as D, unverified against the DNA. TRBV21-1 is listed as a pseudogene. CDR3 size: 20 residues. CDR3 DNA sequence: TGTGCCAGCAGCGGTAGCCGGGACAGGGCGCCCGGGGATCCCTACAATGAGCAGTTCTTC. It translates to CASSGSRDRAPGDPYNEQFF.

Of note for this clonotype: Mismatch with germline at one junction end may stem from a read error. V and J are TRBV5-1 and TRBJ2-6, with 11 bases lining up with TRBD1. In germline, CDR1 is SGHRS, CDR2 YFSETQ. This CDR3 has 17 amino acids. Here the CDR3 reads CASSSGQGASGANVPTF. The CDR3 nucleotides read TGCGCCAGCAGTTCTGGACAGGGGGCGTCTGGGGCCAACGTCCCGACTTTC.

V gene TRBV27 combines with J gene TRBJ2-1; TRBD2 aligns across 12 bases. Trimming at V came to 5 bases and at J to 6 bases, leaving 8 bases not matched to a gene. Germline-derived CDR1 and CDR2 are MNHEY and SMNVEV (reference sequence). The CDR3 runs 16 residues. CDR3 coding DNA: TGTGCCAGCAGTGATCATCCTAGCGGGAGGGTCAATGAGCAGTTCTTC. This translates into CASSDHPSGRVNEQFF.

This clonotype has only a few counts. The germline gene is not matched at one end of the junction; a read error may be the cause. The chain employs TRBV27 and TRBJ1-2, with D hard to call. Germline lookup yields CDR1 MNHEY and CDR2 SMNVEV (reference sequence). This CDR3 contains 14 residues. This chain's CDR3 is CASSLRGASYRYTF. CDR3 DNA: TGTGCCAGCAGTTTACGAGGCGCTAGCTATCGCTACACCTTC.

The chain carries TRBV10-3 and TRBJ1-6, with D possibly TRBD1 on 5 matching bases. Trimming pared 2 bases from V and 11 bases from J, leaving 13 bases between. Germline CDR1 reads ENHRY; CDR2 reads SYGVKD. The CDR3 has 14 amino acids. The CDR3 loop is CAISERGGDTPLHF. The CDR3 DNA reads as TGTGCCATCAGTGAGCGGGGGGGGGATACACCCCTCCACTTT.